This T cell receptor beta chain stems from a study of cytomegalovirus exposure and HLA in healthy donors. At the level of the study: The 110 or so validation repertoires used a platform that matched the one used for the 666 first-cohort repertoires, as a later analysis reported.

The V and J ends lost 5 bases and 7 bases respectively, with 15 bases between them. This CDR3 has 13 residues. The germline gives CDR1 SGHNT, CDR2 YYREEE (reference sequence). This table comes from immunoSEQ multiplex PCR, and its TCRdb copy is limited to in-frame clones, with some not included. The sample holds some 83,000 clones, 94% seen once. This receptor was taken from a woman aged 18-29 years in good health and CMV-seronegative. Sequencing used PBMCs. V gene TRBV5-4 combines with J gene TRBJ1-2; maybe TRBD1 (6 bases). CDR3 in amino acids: CASSFDRSVGYTF. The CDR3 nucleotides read TGTGCCAGCAGTTTTGACAGGAGCGTTGGCTACACCTTC.